The 5 T cell receptor beta chains below come from one sample, sequenced in a study of Ad26.COV2.S vaccination and SARS-CoV-2 variants. The data were produced by immunoSEQ multiplex PCR, yet TCRdb's version contains in-frame clones alone and is incomplete. The top ten hold over 1.5% of the sample, which has 350,000 to 600,000 clones, 89% seen once. The treatment: roughly 18 received Ad26.COV2.S at low or high dose, single or two shots; about 5 received placebo; per-sample allocation not given. Collection of samples fell on day 63 after the first vaccine or placebo injection. Specimen: peripheral blood, collected in a trial of Ad26.COV2.S vaccine versus placebo. The receptors come from a person aged 18-65 years who received the Ad26.COV2.S COVID-19 vaccine or a placebo.

This clone appeared once. The chain uses TRBV6-2 or TRBV6-3 and TRBJ1-2; the D is unclear. The CDR3 is 13 amino acids. V lost 1 base to trimming and J lost 8 bases, with 11 bases between them. The germline V gene has CDR1 MNHEY and CDR2 SVGEGT. CDR3: CASSYWQDGGYTF. The CDR3 DNA reads TGTGCCAGCAGTTACTGGCAGGACGGGGGCTACACCTTC.

The gene calls are TRBV4-2 and TRBJ2-7; TRBD2 matches at 7 bases. CDR3 length equals 15 residues. Germline V gives CDR1 LGHNA, CDR2 YNFKEQ. After removal of 1 base from V and 3 bases from J, the junction contained 6 bases not matched to a gene. The CDR3 nucleotides are TGTGCCAGCAGCCAAGTTTTAGGCGGGGGCTACGAGCAGTACTTC. Amino acids: CASSQVLGGGYEQYF.

As concerns this clone: Other DNA sequences of this sample code for an identical CDR3. This chain's CDR3 is CASSLASGYEQYF. The CDR3 nucleotides read TGCGCCAGCAGCTTGGCCTCCGGGTACGAGCAGTACTTC. The chain couples TRBV5-1 to TRBJ2-7; no firm D call. The CDR3 is made up of 13 amino acids. Per germline, CDR1 SGHRS and CDR2 YFSETQ. Deletions cut 0 bases from V and 4 bases from J, with 8 bases between.

The V gene is TRBV11-3, the J gene TRBJ2-5; D is unresolved. There are 13 residues in the CDR3. V shed 4 bases and J shed 5 bases, with 11 bases lying between them. In germline, CDR1 is SGHNT, CDR2 YENEEA. The CDR3 nucleotides are TGTGCCAGCAGCTCCAGGCTCTCGGAGACCCAGTACTTC. This sequence encodes CASSSRLSETQYF. The full variable domain, its missing parts supplied by reference TRBV11-3 and TRBJ2-5, is EAGVVQSPRYKIIEKKQPVAFWCNPISGHNTLYWYLQNLGQGPELLIRYENEEAVDDSQLPKDRFSAERLKGVDSTLKIQPAELGDSAVYLCASSSRLSETQYFGPGTRLLVL.

This rearrangement joins TRBV18 to TRBJ2-3; D uncertain. V was pared by 2 bases and J by 4 bases, with 4 bases between. Germline assignment: CDR1 KGHSH and CDR2 LQKENI. CDR3 size: 12 residues. The CDR3 sequence is CASSPIADTQYF. The DNA for the CDR3 is TGTGCCAGCTCACCAATTGCAGATACGCAGTATTTT.